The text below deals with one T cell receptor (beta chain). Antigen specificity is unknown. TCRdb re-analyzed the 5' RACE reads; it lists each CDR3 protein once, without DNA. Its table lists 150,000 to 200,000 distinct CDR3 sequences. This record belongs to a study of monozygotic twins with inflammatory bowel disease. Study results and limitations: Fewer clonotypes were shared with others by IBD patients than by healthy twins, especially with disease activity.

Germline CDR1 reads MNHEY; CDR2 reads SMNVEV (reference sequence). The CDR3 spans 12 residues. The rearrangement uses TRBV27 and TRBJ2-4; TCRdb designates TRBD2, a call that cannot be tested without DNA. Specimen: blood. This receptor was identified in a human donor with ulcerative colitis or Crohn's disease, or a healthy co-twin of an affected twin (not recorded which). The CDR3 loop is CASRGASGIQYF.